The clone carrying this T cell receptor beta chain was recorded a few times. Its target is not known. This sample was included in a study of identical twins. Unmatched junction bases numbered 5, after V lost 0 bases and J lost 5 bases. CDR1 and CDR2 (germline): LNHNV, YYDKDF (reference sequence). The CDR3 spans 16 residues. TCRdb reanalysed the 5' RACE reads using MiXCR and keeps one entry per CDR3 protein. Altogether 690,000 or so distinct CDR3 sequences are present, 8.6% being singletons, with the ten largest covering around 0.95%. General study findings and limits: In cord blood, abundant beta clonotypes had fewer insertions; memory showed no trend. Weaker excess twin sharing was seen among beta out-of-frame sequences.

The sample also formed part of further work on yellow fever vaccine responses in identical twins.

The sequence was obtained from a woman aged 18-29 years in good health. Sequencing was carried out using PBMCs. The rearrangement joins TRBV15 to TRBJ2-1, with 9 bases lining up with TRBD1. DNA of the CDR3: TGTGCCACCAGCAGAGATGGGGACAGGGCAAACAATGAGCAGTTCTTC. Translated: CATSRDGDRANNEQFF.